This TCR beta chain appears in the sequencing data of a study of CXCR3-negative and CXCR3-positive naive CD8 T cells. A remark on this clonotype: The antigen is not known.

Germline V CDR1 and CDR2: SGHRS, YFSETQ. The CDR3 totals 13 residues. The study made its TRB cDNA libraries by 5' RACE, adding UMI labels. From its re-call of the 5' RACE reads, TCRdb lists each CDR3 protein once, without DNA. The table for this sample gives 84,000 or so distinct CDR3 sequences. Broader study findings: Greater hydrophobicity was found in TRB CDR3s of CXCR3-positive naive cells than of CXCR3-negative naive cells.

V gene TRBV5-1 combines with J gene TRBJ1-5. What was sequenced was naive CXCR3+ CD8+ T cells from blood. The subset denotes: CD45RO-CCR7+CD27+CD95- naive CD8+ T cells expressing CXCR3 (TNR3+). The sequence was collected from a human donor in good health. Some clones in this sample may be carry-over from other donors' samples. The CDR3 reads CASSLSGSQPQHF.